The 28 T cell receptor beta chains reported below all come from one sample, sequenced in a study of T-cell memory formation after mild COVID-19. One entry per CDR3 protein, called by TCRdb with MiXCR from the 5' RACE reads. The sample carries about 130,000 distinct CDR3 sequences, around 15% recorded once. Sequenced input: PBMCs or a T cell subset sorted from them (not recorded which). These receptors came from a man between 18 and 29 years old who had mild COVID-19 (a few samples of this study predate the infection). Cell type and time point are not known.

A few counts support this clonotype. Here the CDR3 DNA reads TGCAGCGTTACCCTCAGCGTGGGCTACACCTTC. Protein: CSVTLSVGYTF. The chain couples TRBV29-1 to TRBJ1-2, with D unclear. V gave up 5 bases and J gave up 8 bases, with 12 bases separating them. Germline loops: CDR1 SQVTM, CDR2 ANQGSEA. This CDR3 is built from 11 residues.

This clonotype has more than one count but fewer than ten. V gene TRBV7-2 combines with J gene TRBJ2-3; TRBD2 aligns across 7 bases. The CDR3 contains 17 residues. CDR1 is SGHTA, CDR2 FQGNSA, per germline. V shed 0 bases, J shed 1 base, and the junction held 7 bases outside the gene matches. CDR3 sequence (DNA): TGTGCCAGCAGCTTAGCGCCCAGCGGGGCTGGCACAGATACGCAGTATTTT. This translates into CASSLAPSGAGTDTQYF. The variable domain in full, completed from reference TRBV7-2 and TRBJ2-3, reads GAGVSQSPSNKVTEKGKDVELRCDPISGHTALYWYRQSLGQGLEFLIYFQGNSAPDKSGLPSDRFSAERTGGSVSTLTIQRTQQEDSAVYLCASSLAPSGAGTDTQYFGPGTRLTVL.

This clonotype was observed at least ten times. The rearrangement joins TRBV5-1 to TRBJ2-3; tentative D call: TRBD2 (5 bases). Germline lookup yields CDR1 SGHRS and CDR2 YFSETQ. Trimming stripped 2 bases from V and 2 bases from J, with 9 bases between. This CDR3 is built from 14 residues. CDR3 region: CASSFGIFTDTQYF. CDR3 coding DNA: TGCGCCAGCAGCTTCGGGATATTCACAGATACGCAGTATTTT.

A few counts support this clonotype. J is TRBJ2-1 and V is TRBV6-2 or TRBV6-3; the D gene is possibly TRBD1 (5 bases). The germline gives CDR1 MNHEY, CDR2 SVGEGT. The CDR3 spans 15 residues. Trimming pared 1 base from V and 3 bases from J, leaving 10 bases between. CDR3 bases: TGTGCCAGCAGTTACTTGCAGGGTTTCTACAATGAGCAGTTCTTC. This gives the protein CASSYLQGFYNEQFF.

The CDR3 protein is CASSRQTGADAGELFF. The CDR3, as DNA: TGTGCCAGTAGTCGTCAAACAGGGGCGGACGCCGGGGAGCTGTTTTTT. The rearrangement uses TRBV19 and TRBJ2-2, with TRBD1 identical over 7 bases. V gave up 5 bases and J gave up 6 bases; unmatched junction bases: 12. This CDR3 contains 16 residues. Germline V gene data show CDR1 as LNHDA and CDR2 as SQIVND (reference sequence).

The chain employs TRBV2 and TRBJ1-1, with 7 bases identical to TRBD1. The V segment lost 4 bases and the J segment 1 base; nucleotides outside the gene matches: 6. CDR1 and CDR2 from the germline V gene are SNHLY and FYNNEI. The CDR3 runs 15 residues. Here the CDR3 reads CASSVNRGGNTEAFF. The CDR3 DNA reads TGTGCCAGCAGTGTTAACAGGGGAGGGAACACTGAAGCTTTCTTT.

The V and J genes are TRBV10-3 and TRBJ2-1; 8 nucleotides match TRBD1. V gave up 3 bases and J gave up 1 base; unmatched junction bases: 2. Looked up from germline, CDR1 is ENHRY and CDR2 is SYGVKD. The CDR3 consists of 15 residues. The CDR3 nucleotides are TGTGCCATCAGTGAAAACAGGGGGTCCTACAATGAGCAGTTCTTC. Translating gives CAISENRGSYNEQFF.

This clonotype occurred many times. The CDR3 DNA reads as TGCGCCAGCAGCTTGGGACCCCCCAAAGAGACCCAGTACTTC. Translating it yields CASSLGPPKETQYF. The rearrangement joins TRBV5-1 to TRBJ2-5; D is undetermined. The V and J ends lost 0 bases and 3 bases respectively, with 9 bases between them. Germline values: CDR1 SGHRS, CDR2 YFSETQ. CDR3 length equals 14 residues.

This clonotype was observed a handful of times. As DNA, the CDR3 is TGTGCCAGCAGTTACCGGGCGGGGATCCAAGAGACCCAGTACTTC. This codes for CASSYRAGIQETQYF. V gene TRBV28 combines with J gene TRBJ2-5; possibly TRBD2 for D (6 bases). The CDR3 extends over 15 amino acids. Germline assignment: CDR1 MDHEN and CDR2 SYDVKM. Trimming cost V 4 bases and J 1 base, with 13 bases left between them.

The chain joins TRBV5-4 to TRBJ2-1; D possibly corresponds to TRBD1 (6 bases). Trimming took off 9 bases at V and 0 bases at J, with 13 bases between the two ends. From germline, CDR1 is SGHNT and CDR2 YYREEE (reference sequence). The CDR3 totals 14 residues. CDR3 region: CATKTGNSYNEQFF. CDR3 in DNA: TGTGCCACTAAAACAGGGAACTCCTACAATGAGCAGTTCTTC.

J is TRBJ2-3 and V is TRBV3-1; D tentatively reads TRBD1 or TRBD2 (5 bases each). The CDR3 is 14 amino acids. The germline V and J ends were trimmed by 4 bases and 7 bases, with 15 bases remaining between them. Germline loops: CDR1 LGHDT, CDR2 YNNKEL (reference sequence). This chain's CDR3 is CASSRESGRNTQYF. In nucleotides, the CDR3 is TGTGCCAGCAGCCGCGAGTCGGGGCGGAATACGCAGTATTTT.

This clonotype has only a few counts. The chain has TRBV6-5 and TRBJ2-2; tentative D call: TRBD1 (5 bases). Germline CDR1 reads MNHEY; CDR2 reads SVGAGI. Trimming removed 4 bases at V and 7 bases at J, with 13 bases between. The length of the CDR3 is 14 residues. The CDR3 here is CASSWGLPGGELFF. CDR3 nucleotides: TGTGCCAGCAGTTGGGGCCTCCCGGGCGGGGAGCTGTTTTTT.

The V call is TRBV24-1, the J call TRBJ1-1; 8 nucleotides align to TRBD1. Germline CDR1 and CDR2: KGHDR and SFDVKD. CDR3 size: 17 residues. V lost 0 bases and J lost 0; bases outside the gene matches: 5. The CDR3 loop reads CATSDLQRDRMNTEAFF. The CDR3 DNA follows: TGTGCCACCAGTGATTTGCAAAGGGACAGGATGAACACTGAAGCTTTCTTT.

A few counts support this clonotype. The CDR3 loop is CASSYSPGDLQGYTF. DNA for the CDR3: TGTGCCAGCAGTTACTCACCAGGGGATCTTCAAGGCTACACCTTC. The chain has TRBV6-2 or TRBV6-3 and TRBJ1-2, with D tentatively TRBD1 (6 bases). Germline loops: CDR1 MNHEY, CDR2 SVGEGT. V was shortened by 0 bases and J by 8 bases, with 16 bases between the two germline ends. This CDR3 spans 15 amino acids.

A few counts support this clonotype. This sequence joins TRBV11-2 and TRBJ2-7; 8 bases agree with TRBD1. This CDR3 is built from 15 residues. After removal of 2 bases from V and 6 bases from J, the junction contained 9 bases not matched to a gene. Germline values: CDR1 SGHAT, CDR2 FQNNGV. The CDR3 DNA reads TGTGCCAGCAGCTTATCTCCGGACAGGGCTAGCGAGCAGTACTTC. Its protein product is CASSLSPDRASEQYF.

The chain is built from TRBV5-1 and TRBJ1-2; 9 bases agree with TRBD1. Germline V gene data show CDR1 as SGHRS and CDR2 as YFSETQ. This CDR3 contains 16 residues. Trimming cost V 4 bases and J 3 bases; bases outside gene matches: 10. CDR3: CASSLGDRAYDYGYTF. CDR3 DNA sequence: TGCGCCAGCAGCCTGGGGGACAGGGCATACGACTATGGCTACACCTTC. Supplemented by reference TRBV5-1 and TRBJ1-2, the full variable domain reads KAGVTQTPRYLIKTRGQQVTLSCSPISGHRSVSWYQQTPGQGLQFLFEYFSETQRNKGNFPGRFSGRQFSNSRSEMNVSTLELGDSALYLCASSLGDRAYDYGYTFGSGTRLTVV.

In DNA, the CDR3 is TGTGCCAACAGGACCCTCGGACAGGGCGAGCAGTACGTC. Translating it yields CANRTLGQGEQYV. This chain connects TRBV6-1 to TRBJ2-7, with 8 bases lining up with TRBD1. CDR3 length: 13 amino acids. Germline V gene data show CDR1 as MNHNS and CDR2 as SASEGT. V lost 10 bases, J lost 6 bases, and 11 bases stayed unmatched.

This clonotype came up a few times. This CDR3 is CASSLGLGGSSYEQYF. The CDR3 DNA reads TGTGCCAGCAGCTTAGGGTTAGGAGGGTCATCCTACGAGCAGTACTTC. The rearrangement uses TRBV7-8 and TRBJ2-7; perhaps TRBD2 as D (6 bases). The CDR3 is 16 residues long. V shed 1 base and J shed 1 base, with 14 bases lying between them. CDR1 and CDR2 (germline): SGHVS, FQNEAQ.

Many counts were recorded for this clonotype. The V gene is TRBV20-1, the J gene TRBJ2-3; 7 bases match TRBD2. From germline, CDR1 is DFQATT and CDR2 SNEGSKA (reference sequence). The CDR3 totals 15 residues. Trimming cost V 6 bases and J 2 bases; bases outside gene matches: 11. The CDR3: CSAAFLAVPTDTQYF. The DNA of the CDR3 is TGCAGTGCCGCGTTTCTAGCGGTACCCACAGATACGCAGTATTTT.

CDR3 nucleotides: TGTGCCAGCAGCACCCGGGGCACAGATACGCAGTATTTT. The encoded protein is CASSTRGTDTQYF. The chain has TRBV7-3 and TRBJ2-3; D unresolved. The V gene's germline CDR1 is SGHTA and CDR2 FQGTGA. The CDR3 contains 13 residues. Between the trimmed V and J ends, which lost 5 bases and 1 base, there was a span of 7 bases.

This clonotype has at least ten counts. The chain couples TRBV20-1 to TRBJ2-5; the match to TRBD1 covers 7 bases. Per germline, CDR1 DFQATT and CDR2 SNEGSKA (reference sequence). The V segment lost 1 base and the J segment 5 bases; nucleotides outside the gene matches: 10. The CDR3 consists of 15 residues. The CDR3 sequence: CSARVAQGVWETQYF. CDR3 coding DNA: TGCAGTGCTAGAGTGGCGCAGGGGGTTTGGGAGACCCAGTACTTC.

The genes are TRBV5-1 and TRBJ2-1; TRBD2 agrees at 9 bases. Per the germline V gene, CDR1 is SGHRS and CDR2 is YFSETQ. The CDR3 consists of 14 residues. V was clipped by 4 bases and J by 5 bases; unmatched bases: 4. Here the CDR3 reads CASSQRGVDNEQFF. DNA of the CDR3: TGCGCCAGCAGCCAGCGGGGGGTCGACAATGAGCAGTTCTTC.

This clonotype was recorded a few times. J is TRBJ2-3 and V is TRBV5-1; perhaps TRBD1 as D (6 bases). V was clipped by 6 bases and J by 1 base, with 6 bases between them. Germline CDR1 is SGHRS and CDR2 is YFSETQ. This CDR3 comprises 12 residues. This chain's CDR3 is CASTGGTDTQYF. DNA of the CDR3: TGCGCCAGCACAGGGGGCACAGATACGCAGTATTTT.

This clonotype has more than one count but fewer than ten. The genes are TRBV7-2 and TRBJ1-5; no definite D call. The V gene's germline CDR1 is SGHTA and CDR2 FQGNSA. The ends were cut back, 5 bases at V and 6 bases at J, with 14 bases in the middle. This CDR3 spans 14 amino acids. The DNA for the CDR3 is TGTGCCAGCAGCCCAGTGTATCGTGTTCAGCCCCAGCATTTT. Translated: CASSPVYRVQPQHF. The whole variable domain, remainder taken from reference TRBV7-2 and TRBJ1-5, is GAGVSQSPSNKVTEKGKDVELRCDPISGHTALYWYRQSLGQGLEFLIYFQGNSAPDKSGLPSDRFSAERTGGSVSTLTIQRTQQEDSAVYLCASSPVYRVQPQHFGDGTRLSIL.

This clonotype was seen a few times. The chain links TRBV10-3 to TRBJ2-5; a possible D gene is TRBD2 (6 bases). V gave up 7 bases and J gave up 3 bases, with 12 bases separating them. CDR3 length: 13 amino acids. The germline gives CDR1 ENHRY, CDR2 SYGVKD. This CDR3 reads CAIKSASEETQYF. The CDR3 DNA is TGTGCCATCAAGTCGGCTAGCGAAGAGACCCAGTACTTC.

V gene TRBV7-6 combines with J gene TRBJ2-3; 8 bases map to TRBD2. The CDR3 loop spans 14 amino acids. V gave up 4 bases and J gave up 6 bases; unmatched junction bases: 6. Germline CDR1 reads SGHVS; CDR2 reads FNYEAQ. Here the CDR3 DNA reads TGTGCCAGCAGCTCAATAGCGGGGAGGGATACGCAGTATTTT. Protein sequence: CASSSIAGRDTQYF.

The genes are TRBV7-2 and TRBJ2-3; 8 nucleotides agree with TRBD1. Looked up from germline, CDR1 is SGHTA and CDR2 is FQGNSA. This CDR3 is 14 amino acids long. The V gene end was trimmed by 3 bases and the J gene end by 5 bases; junction bases not matched to a gene: 4. DNA for the CDR3: TGTGCCAGCAGCTTGGACAGGGAAGGAGATACGCAGTATTTT. Amino acids: CASSLDREGDTQYF.

This clonotype was seen only a few times. The V gene is TRBV10-3, the J gene TRBJ1-5, with a weak D call TRBD1 (5 bases). The CDR3 has 16 amino acids. Trimming pared 0 bases from V and 7 bases from J, leaving 16 bases between. CDR1 is ENHRY and CDR2 is SYGVKD in the germline V gene. The CDR3 is CAISESPSKGKQPQHF. As DNA, the CDR3 is TGTGCCATCAGTGAGTCCCCAAGCAAGGGGAAGCAGCCCCAGCATTTT.